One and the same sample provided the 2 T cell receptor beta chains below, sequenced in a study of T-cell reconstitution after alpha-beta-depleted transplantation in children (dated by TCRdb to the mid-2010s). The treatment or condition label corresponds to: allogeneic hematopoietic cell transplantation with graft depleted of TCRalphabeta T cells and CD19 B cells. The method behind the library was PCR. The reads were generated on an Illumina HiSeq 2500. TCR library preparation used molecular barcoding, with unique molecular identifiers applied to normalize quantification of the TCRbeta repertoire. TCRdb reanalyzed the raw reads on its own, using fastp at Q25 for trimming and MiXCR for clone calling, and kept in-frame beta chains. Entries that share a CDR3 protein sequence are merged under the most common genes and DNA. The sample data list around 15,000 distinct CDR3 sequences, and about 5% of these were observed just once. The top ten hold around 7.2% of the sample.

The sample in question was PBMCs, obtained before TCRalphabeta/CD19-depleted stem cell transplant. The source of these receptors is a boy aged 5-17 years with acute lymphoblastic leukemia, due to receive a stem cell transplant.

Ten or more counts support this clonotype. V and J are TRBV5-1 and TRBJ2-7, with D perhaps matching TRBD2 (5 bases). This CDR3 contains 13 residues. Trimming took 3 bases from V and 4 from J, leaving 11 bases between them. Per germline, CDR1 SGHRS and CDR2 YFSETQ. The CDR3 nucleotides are TGCGCCAGCAGCTGGGGTTCGGGATACGAGCAGTACTTC. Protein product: CASSWGSGYEQYF.

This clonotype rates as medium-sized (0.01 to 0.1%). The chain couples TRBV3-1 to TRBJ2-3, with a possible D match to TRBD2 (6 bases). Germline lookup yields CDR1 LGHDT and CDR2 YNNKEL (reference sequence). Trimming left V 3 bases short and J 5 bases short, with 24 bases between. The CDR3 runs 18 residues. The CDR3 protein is CASSHLPIGTPSGDTQYF. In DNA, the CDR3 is TGTGCCAGCAGCCACTTACCCATCGGGACTCCATCGGGAGATACGCAGTATTTT.